This record looks at one TCR beta chain sequence and its context. The sample is drawn from a study of blood T cell repertoires in COVID-19. CDR1 and CDR2 from the germline V gene are LNHDA and SQIVND (reference sequence). The CDR3 length is 14 residues. V shed 6 bases, J shed 2 bases, and the junction held 5 bases outside the gene matches. Produced via immunoSEQ multiplex PCR; TCRdb's table is partial and in-frame only. This table has roughly 190,000 clones, roughly 92% appearing once. Sequencing was carried out using peripheral blood. The chain has TRBV19 and TRBJ1-1; 8 bases align to TRBD1. The receptor's source is a man aged 25 to 40 with COVID-19, enrolled during active disease. CDR3 residues: CASSTGTGNTEAFF. The CDR3 coding sequence is TGTGCCAGTAGCACCGGGACAGGTAACACTGAAGCTTTCTTT.